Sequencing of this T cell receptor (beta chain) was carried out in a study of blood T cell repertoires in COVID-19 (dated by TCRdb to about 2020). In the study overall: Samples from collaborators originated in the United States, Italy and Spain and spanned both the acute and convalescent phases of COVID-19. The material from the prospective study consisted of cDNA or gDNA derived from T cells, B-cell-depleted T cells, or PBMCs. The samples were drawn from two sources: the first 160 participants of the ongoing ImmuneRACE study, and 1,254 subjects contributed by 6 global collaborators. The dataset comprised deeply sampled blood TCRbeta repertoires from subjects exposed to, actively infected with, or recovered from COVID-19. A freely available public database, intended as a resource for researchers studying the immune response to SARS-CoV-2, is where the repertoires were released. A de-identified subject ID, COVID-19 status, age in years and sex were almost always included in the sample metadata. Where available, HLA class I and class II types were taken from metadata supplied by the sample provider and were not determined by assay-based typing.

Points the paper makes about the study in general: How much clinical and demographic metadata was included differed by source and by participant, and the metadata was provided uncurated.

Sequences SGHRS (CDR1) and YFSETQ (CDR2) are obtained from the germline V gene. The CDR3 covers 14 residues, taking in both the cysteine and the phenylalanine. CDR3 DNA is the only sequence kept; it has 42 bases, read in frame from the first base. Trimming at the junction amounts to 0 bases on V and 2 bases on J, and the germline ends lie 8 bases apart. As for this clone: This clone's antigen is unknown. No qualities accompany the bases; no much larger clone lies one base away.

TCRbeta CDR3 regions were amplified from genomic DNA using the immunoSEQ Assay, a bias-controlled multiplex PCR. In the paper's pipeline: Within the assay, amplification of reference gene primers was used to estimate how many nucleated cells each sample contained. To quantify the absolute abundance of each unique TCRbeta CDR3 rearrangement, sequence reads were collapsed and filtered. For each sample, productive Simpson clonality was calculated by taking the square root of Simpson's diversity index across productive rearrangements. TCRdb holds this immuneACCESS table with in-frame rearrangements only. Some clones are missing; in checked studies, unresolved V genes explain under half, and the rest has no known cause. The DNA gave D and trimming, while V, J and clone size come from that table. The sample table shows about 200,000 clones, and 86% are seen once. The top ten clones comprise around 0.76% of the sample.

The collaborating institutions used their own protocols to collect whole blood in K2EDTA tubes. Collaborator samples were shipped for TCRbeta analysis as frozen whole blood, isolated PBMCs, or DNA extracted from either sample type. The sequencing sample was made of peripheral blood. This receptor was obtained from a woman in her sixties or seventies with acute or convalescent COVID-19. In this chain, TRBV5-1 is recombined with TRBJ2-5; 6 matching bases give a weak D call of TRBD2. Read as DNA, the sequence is TGCGCCAGCAGCTTGGTAGCGGCACAAGAGACCCAGTACTTC. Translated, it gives CASSLVAAQETQYF. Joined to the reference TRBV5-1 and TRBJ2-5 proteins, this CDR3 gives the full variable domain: KAGVTQTPRYLIKTRGQQVTLSCSPISGHRSVSWYQQTPGQGLQFLFEYFSETQRNKGNFPGRFSGRQFSNSRSEMNVSTLELGDSALYLCASSLVAAQETQYFGPGTRLLVL.